The 26 T cell receptor beta chains given below trace back to one sample, sequenced in a study of T-cell reconstitution after alpha-beta-depleted transplantation in children. TCRbeta library construction was performed incorporating unique molecular identifiers. TCRdb itself ran the PCR reads through MiXCR, one entry per CDR3 protein. In the table there are 400,000 to 500,000 distinct CDR3 sequences, roughly a tenth of which are singletons. This material consisted of PBMCs from the stem cell graft donor, taken from the stem cell graft. The receptor set was obtained from a human donor who donated a stem cell graft to a child with acute myeloid leukemia.

This clonotype was observed a handful of times. This sequence joins TRBV5-6 and TRBJ2-7; D ambiguous. The germline V gene encodes CDR1 SGHDT and CDR2 YYEEEE. The V gene lost 0 bases and the J gene lost 12 bases, with 16 bases spanning the gap. CDR3 size: 13 residues. Written as DNA, the CDR3 is TGTGCCAGCAGCTTGGATGAGGATCCCGCGCTGTACTTC. It yields the protein CASSLDEDPALYF.

The chain combines TRBV20-1 with TRBJ2-3; TRBD2 is a possible D gene (6 bases). The CDR3 extends over 12 amino acids. Germline V CDR1 and CDR2: DFQATT, SNEGSKA (reference sequence). V was cut by 6 bases and J by 4 bases, with 11 bases left in between. The CDR3 nucleotides read TGCAGTGCCGGGACTCAGCCAGATACGCAGTATTTT. Translated, it gives CSAGTQPDTQYF.

This clonotype came up many times. The chain couples TRBV5-1 to TRBJ1-1; D ambiguous. Germline lookup yields CDR1 SGHRS and CDR2 YFSETQ. This CDR3 has 14 amino acids. V was shortened by 0 bases and J by 6 bases, with 12 bases between the two germline ends. As DNA, the CDR3 is TGCGCCAGCAGCTTGGCCCCGCCCTACTCTGAAGCTTTCTTT. Protein sequence: CASSLAPPYSEAFF.

This clonotype was seen repeatedly, ten times or more. The V gene is TRBV5-7, the J gene TRBJ2-5, with 8 bases aligning to TRBD1. TRBV5-7 is placed among ORFs of uncertain function. The CDR3 length is 13 residues. J was trimmed by 4 bases and V by 4 bases; bases with no gene match: 3. The CDR3: CASSAGQGETQYF. CDR3 nucleotide sequence: TGTGCCAGCAGCGCAGGACAGGGAGAGACCCAGTACTTC.

The sample holds many counts of this clonotype. The chain has TRBV4-3 and TRBJ2-5, with 9 bases matching TRBD2. The V segment lost 0 bases and the J segment 4 bases; nucleotides outside the gene matches: 3. This CDR3 is 15 amino acids long. Germline V gene lookup returns CDR1 LGHNA and CDR2 YSLEER. The CDR3 spells CASSQDLLAGETQYF. CDR3 DNA sequence: TGCGCCAGCAGCCAAGATTTACTAGCGGGAGAGACCCAGTACTTC.

Remarks on this clonotype: A read error may account for a junction end that differs from germline. The chain's CDR3 is CCASGGRGRVAETQYF. CDR3 sequence (DNA): TGCTGTGCTAGCGGCGGGCGGGGACGTGTTGCGGAGACCCAGTACTTC. The chain joins TRBV20-1 to TRBJ2-5, with 7 bases that match TRBD2. Germline V gives CDR1 DFQATT, CDR2 SNEGSKA (reference sequence). The length of the CDR3 is 16 residues.

V gene TRBV10-3 combines with J gene TRBJ2-2; 12 bases match TRBD2. Germline CDR1 is ENHRY and CDR2 is SYGVKD. This CDR3 comprises 14 residues. V lost 7 bases and J lost 10; bases outside the gene matches: 7. CDR3 DNA sequence: TGTGCCATCACCAGACTAGCGGGGGCTGTGGAGCTGTTTTTT. Translating it yields CAITRLAGAVELFF.

This chain connects TRBV20-1 to TRBJ2-4; 7 bases are shared with TRBD2. V was pared by 6 bases and J by 0 bases, with 5 bases of the junction left unmatched. The CDR3 runs 14 residues. Per germline, CDR1 DFQATT and CDR2 SNEGSKA (reference sequence). Written as DNA, the CDR3 is TGCAGTGCAAATATAGCGGGAGCCAAAAACATTCAGTACTTC. Amino acids: CSANIAGAKNIQYF.

This clonotype was counted ten times or more. CDR3: CSVESVAGELFF. In nucleotides, the CDR3 is TGCAGCGTTGAATCAGTGGCCGGGGAGCTGTTTTTT. The chain uses TRBV29-1 and TRBJ2-2; no clear D. This CDR3 has 12 residues. V lost 2 bases, J lost 6 bases, and 7 bases lay in between. CDR1 SQVTM and CDR2 ANQGSEA come from the germline V gene.

The chain links TRBV20-1 to TRBJ2-1; 11 bases match TRBD2. The germline V gene has CDR1 DFQATT and CDR2 SNEGSKA (reference sequence). The V gene end was trimmed by 6 bases and the J gene end by 9 bases; junction bases not matched to a gene: 10. This CDR3 comprises 14 residues. CDR3 sequence reads: CSAIRLAGRGEQFF. CDR3 nucleotides: TGCAGTGCCATCCGACTAGCGGGGCGCGGTGAGCAGTTCTTC.

This clonotype appeared a few times. The chain uses TRBV11-2 and TRBJ2-3, with 16 bases identical to TRBD2. The CDR3 covers 18 residues. CDR1 is SGHAT, CDR2 FQNNGV, per germline. V was pared by 1 base and J by 6 bases, with 7 bases of the junction left unmatched. DNA of the CDR3: TGTGCCAGCAGCTTAGGGGGTACGGGACTAGCGGGGGGGGATACGCAGTATTTT. It encodes CASSLGGTGLAGGDTQYF.

Turning to this clonotype: One end of the junction fails to match germline, which may point to a read error. V is TRBV20-1 and J is TRBJ1-1; 8 bases agree with TRBD1. The CDR3 is 14 residues long. The V gene's germline CDR1 is DFQATT and CDR2 SNEGSKA (reference sequence). CDR3 in DNA: TGCAGTGCTGGTAACAGGGGGGTGGCCACTAAAGCTTTCTTT. This gives the protein CSAGNRGVATKAFF.

In nucleotides, the CDR3 is TGTGCCAGCAGTGATGGTGGAGGTGCTAGCTACAATGAGCAGTTCTTC. Its protein product is CASSDGGGASYNEQFF. This chain joins TRBV2 and TRBJ2-1, with a tentative D call TRBD2 (5 bases). The germline V gene has CDR1 SNHLY and CDR2 FYNNEI. The CDR3 totals 16 residues. V was pared by 3 bases and J by 3 bases, with 15 bases between.

This clonotype was observed a handful of times. The gene calls are TRBV4-2 and TRBJ2-1; 8 bases map to TRBD2. Germline-derived CDR1 and CDR2 are LGHNA and YNFKEQ. The CDR3 consists of 18 residues. Unmatched junction bases numbered 8, after V lost 0 bases and J lost 1 base. The CDR3 DNA sequence: TGTGCCAGCAGCCAAGACCCATTTGCTAGCGGGTCCTACAATGAGCAGTTCTTC. Its protein is CASSQDPFASGSYNEQFF.

The table lists this clonotype with a few counts. This sequence joins TRBV9 and TRBJ1-1; D unclear. Germline CDR1 and CDR2: SGDLS and YYNGEE. The V and J ends lost 3 bases and 6 bases respectively, with 12 bases between them. The CDR3 has 13 amino acids. This CDR3 is CASSGGLSPEAFF. Here the CDR3 DNA reads TGTGCCAGCAGCGGCGGACTGAGCCCTGAAGCTTTCTTT.

This clonotype was picked up a small number of times. This sequence joins TRBV5-1 and TRBJ1-1; no clear D. Trimming took off 2 bases at V and 0 bases at J, with 11 bases between the two ends. Germline V gene lookup returns CDR1 SGHRS and CDR2 YFSETQ. CDR3 size: 15 residues. In nucleotides, the CDR3 is TGCGCCAGCAGCTTTGGGGTGGGGATGAACACTGAAGCTTTCTTT. Its translation: CASSFGVGMNTEAFF. The entire variable domain, with the rest obtained from reference TRBV5-1 and TRBJ1-1, is as follows: KAGVTQTPRYLIKTRGQQVTLSCSPISGHRSVSWYQQTPGQGLQFLFEYFSETQRNKGNFPGRFSGRQFSNSRSEMNVSTLELGDSALYLCASSFGVGMNTEAFFGQGTRLTVV.

This clonotype was observed a handful of times. The V gene is TRBV5-1, the J gene TRBJ1-1, with D perhaps TRBD1 (6 bases). Per germline, CDR1 SGHRS and CDR2 YFSETQ. V was shortened by 5 bases and J by 6 bases, with 23 bases between the two germline ends. This CDR3 spans 16 amino acids. The CDR3 nucleotides are TGCGCCAGCAGTTCAGCGGTCGGGGGCAGGGGCGCTGAAGCTTTCTTT. This encodes CASSSAVGGRGAEAFF.

The sample holds many counts of this clonotype. CDR3 sequence (DNA): TGCGCCAGCAGCTTAACCCCGGAGTGGCTACGGGCTTTCTTT. Translating it yields CASSLTPEWLRAFF. V usage is TRBV5-1 and J usage is TRBJ1-1; no firm D call. V lost 2 bases to trimming and J lost 11 bases, with 19 bases between them. CDR3 size: 14 residues. Germline values: CDR1 SGHRS, CDR2 YFSETQ.

The chain links TRBV5-1 to TRBJ1-5; D uncertain. CDR1 is SGHRS and CDR2 is YFSETQ in the germline V gene. V was shortened by 2 bases and J by 6 bases, with 9 bases between the two germline ends. This CDR3 spans 13 amino acids. The CDR3 sequence: CASSLRSGQPQHF. The CDR3, as DNA: TGCGCCAGCAGCTTACGTTCGGGTCAGCCCCAGCATTTT.

This clonotype was seen more than once but under ten times. The rearrangement uses TRBV29-1 and TRBJ2-3; 9 nucleotides agree with TRBD1. The V gene end was trimmed by 6 bases and the J gene end by 4 bases; junction bases not matched to a gene: 14. CDR1 and CDR2 from the germline V gene are SQVTM and ANQGSEA. The CDR3 covers 16 residues. Here the CDR3 DNA reads TGCAGCGTGGATGGGGTGGGACAGGGCGGAGCAGATACGCAGTATTTT. This sequence encodes CSVDGVGQGGADTQYF.

This clonotype was observed a handful of times. This chain connects TRBV11-2 to TRBJ2-7, with TRBD2 identical over 12 bases. CDR1 is SGHAT and CDR2 is FQNNGV in the germline V gene. The trim removed 6 bases at V and 3 bases at J, leaving 18 bases unmatched. The CDR3 runs to 19 residues. The CDR3 DNA is TGTGCCAGCAGGCGTGTTGGGGGACTAGCGGGCACCCGGGGCTACGAGCAGTACTTC. Protein sequence: CASRRVGGLAGTRGYEQYF.

The chain carries TRBV12-3 or TRBV12-4 and TRBJ2-1, with D perhaps matching TRBD1 (5 bases). This CDR3 region has 14 residues. V was cut by 5 bases and J by 6 bases, with 14 bases left in between. In DNA form, the CDR3 reads TGTGCCAGCAGTCCAGGGTTCCATAGCAATGAGCAGTTCTTC. It is translated as CASSPGFHSNEQFF.

The genes are TRBV15 and TRBJ2-7; D might be TRBD1 or TRBD2, each matching 5 bases. Between the trimmed V and J ends, which lost 2 bases and 0 bases, there was a span of 14 bases. Germline V gene lookup returns CDR1 LNHNV and CDR2 YYDKDF (reference sequence). The CDR3 length is 16 residues. In DNA form, the CDR3 reads TGTGCCACCAGCAGACTGTTGGGACCCAACTCCTACGAGCAGTACTTC. Protein: CATSRLLGPNSYEQYF. Looking up the rest from reference TRBV15 and TRBJ2-7 gives the full variable domain: DAMVIQNPRYQVTQFGKPVTLSCSQTLNHNVMYWYQQKSSQAPKLLFHYYDKDFNNEADTPDNFQSRRPNTSFCFLDIRSPGLGDTAMYLCATSRLLGPNSYEQYFGPGTRLTVT.

The rearrangement links TRBV7-2 to TRBJ2-1; 9 positions match TRBD2. V was clipped by 4 bases and J by 4 bases; unmatched bases: 5. CDR1 is SGHTA and CDR2 is FQGNSA in the germline V gene. The CDR3 totals 15 residues. The CDR3 nucleotides read TGTGCCAGCAGCTCTAGCGGGACGTTTTACAATGAGCAGTTCTTC. Amino acid sequence: CASSSSGTFYNEQFF. The full variable domain, rest sourced from reference TRBV7-2 and TRBJ2-1, is GAGVSQSPSNKVTEKGKDVELRCDPISGHTALYWYRQSLGQGLEFLIYFQGNSAPDKSGLPSDRFSAERTGGSVSTLTIQRTQQEDSAVYLCASSSSGTFYNEQFFGPGTRLTVL.

This chain links TRBV6-2 or TRBV6-3 with TRBJ1-5; D possibly corresponds to TRBD1 (6 bases). V was cut by 0 bases and J by 10 bases, with 7 bases left in between. CDR1 MNHEY and CDR2 SVGEGT come from the germline V gene. The CDR3 runs 12 residues. This chain's CDR3 is CASSYSTGPQHF. DNA for the CDR3: TGTGCCAGCAGTTACTCGACAGGACCCCAGCATTTT.

The V call is TRBV5-3, the J call TRBJ2-7; maybe TRBD2 (6 bases). TRBV5-3 is an open reading frame whose function is uncertain. With 2 bases removed from V and 6 bases from J, the gap between germline ends came to 15 bases. The CDR3 is made up of 14 amino acids. CDR3 DNA sequence: TGTGCCAGAAGCTTTGGAGGGGAAGGGGCCGAGCAGTACTTC. This codes for CARSFGGEGAEQYF.